This T cell receptor (beta chain) was sequenced for a study of blood T cell repertoires in COVID-19. Study at large: Some COVID-19 samples were acute and others convalescent; all came from the United States, Italy and Spain. T cells, B-cell-depleted T cells, or PBMCs supplied cDNA or gDNA.

In the original analysis: Cell counts per sample came from amplifying reference gene primers. Measured with immunoSEQ multiplex PCR; TCRdb has only the in-frame clones, and not every one. The D gene and trimming were derived from the DNA, and the V and J assignments and clone size from that table. Of approximately 350,000 clones in the sample, around 90% were seen once. The CDR3 covers 14 residues. Germline CDR1 MNHEY, CDR2 SMNVEV (reference sequence). Trimming shortened V by 5 bases and J by 1 base, and 12 bases separated the two germline ends. On this clone: Additional DNA sequences in this sample encode the identical CDR3.

The sample taken for sequencing was peripheral blood. The receptor comes from a man aged 40-49 years with acute or convalescent COVID-19. The V gene is TRBV27, the J gene TRBJ2-7, with D uncertain. CDR3 DNA: TGTGCCAGCAGTGATACAGCCACGTCCTACGAGCAGTACTTC. Amino acids: CASSDTATSYEQYF.